A selection of T cell receptor beta chains follows, all from one sample in a study of blood T cell repertoires in COVID-19. Sequenced by immunoSEQ multiplex PCR; TCRdb stores in-frame clones only, minus some. This table holds around 250,000 clones, roughly four fifths found once. The sequenced sample was PBMCs or T cells enriched from blood (not recorded which). The receptors come from a man aged 45-65 years who had recovered from COVID-19. Each CDR3 is given with its conserved first and last residue. D genes are given only for firm matches. Where a row states a size, it is once, few, many or the class of an expanded clone; other rows omit it.

>-|TRBD2|TRBV27|TRBJ2-2
CASSWLGISGSNTGELFF
TGTGCCAGCAGTTGGCTAGGGATCAGCGGGAGTAACACCGGGGAGCTGTTTTTT
>-|TRBD2|TRBV11-2|TRBJ2-3
CASSFAGGRTDTQYF
TGTGCCAGCAGCTTCGCGGGAGGGCGGACAGATACGCAGTATTTT
>-|TRBD1|TRBV6-5|TRBJ1-6
CASSPGQHNSPLHF
TGTGCCAGCAGTCCGGGACAGCATAATTCACCCCTCCACTTT
>-|-|TRBV11-2|TRBJ2-1
CASSFNNHEQFF
TGTGCCAGCAGCTTTAACAACCATGAGCAGTTCTTC
>-|TRBD1|TRBV9|TRBJ1-2
CASSELTGGAYGYTF
TGTGCCAGCAGCGAGCTGACAGGGGGCGCCTATGGCTACACCTTC
>-|-|TRBV5-6|TRBJ2-3
CASSLGQDGTDTQYF
TGTGCCAGCAGCTTGGGGCAGGATGGCACAGATACGCAGTATTTT
>-|TRBD1|TRBV30|TRBJ1-2
CAWSVRGQNYGYTF
TGTGCCTGGAGTGTTCGGGGACAGAATTATGGCTACACCTTC
>-|TRBD2|TRBV11-2|TRBJ2-1
CASSLAGGPQNEQFF
TGTGCCAGCAGCCTAGCGGGAGGGCCTCAAAATGAGCAGTTCTTC
>-|-|TRBV29-1|TRBJ2-1
CGGGGNSYNEQFF
TGCGGGGGAGGCGGAAACTCCTACAATGAGCAGTTCTTC
>-|TRBD2|TRBV9|TRBJ2-1
CASSVLAGGYNEQFF
TGTGCCAGCAGCGTTCTAGCGGGGGGCTACAATGAGCAGTTCTTC
>-|-|TRBV5-1|TRBJ2-3
CASTLGSSTDTQYF
TGCGCCAGCACCCTGGGGAGTAGCACAGATACGCAGTATTTT
>-|-|TRBV10-2|TRBJ1-2
CASSESGADYGYTF
TGCGCCAGCAGTGAGTCGGGTGCGGACTATGGCTACACCTTC
>-|TRBD2|TRBV5-1|TRBJ2-1
CASSLSSGGAGEQFF
TGCGCCAGCAGCTTGTCTAGCGGGGGGGCCGGTGAGCAGTTCTTC
>-|-|TRBV5-1|TRBJ1-4
CASSPGLLSNEKLFF
TGCGCCAGCAGCCCTGGACTGTTGTCTAATGAAAAACTGTTTTTT
>once|-|TRBV7-6|TRBJ2-1
CASSLVPSSYNEQFF
TGTGCCAGCAGCTTAGTCCCTAGCTCCTACAATGAGCAGTTCTTC
>-|TRBD1|TRBV5-4|TRBJ2-7
CASSATGTGVYEQYF
TGTGCCAGCAGCGCCACCGGGACAGGGGTGTACGAGCAGTACTTC
>-|TRBD2|TRBV5-4|TRBJ2-2
CAFKRGASPGGELFF
TGTGCCTTCAAGCGGGGCGCTTCCCCGGGCGGGGAGCTGTTTTTT
>-|TRBD1|TRBV7-3|TRBJ2-5
CASRAGQGKTQYF
TGTGCCAGCAGGGCGGGACAGGGGAAGACCCAGTACTTC
>-|TRBD2|TRBV5-4|TRBJ2-5
CASSQGLAGDMGETQYF
TGTGCCAGCAGCCAGGGACTAGCGGGAGATATGGGAGAGACCCAGTACTTC
>once|-|TRBV25-1|TRBJ2-7
CASSRGGEQYF
TGTGCCAGCAGCCGGGGTGGGGAGCAGTACTTC
>-|-|TRBV28|TRBJ2-7
CASSFATGHNEQYF
TGTGCCAGCAGTTTCGCCACTGGACACAACGAGCAGTACTTC
>few|-|TRBV7-5|TRBJ1-1
CARSTTARGGTAEAFF
TGTGCCAGAAGTACCACGGCCCGCGGGGGAACCGCTGAAGCTTTCTTT
>few|TRBD1|TRBV28|TRBJ1-3
CASSGAGQGTGNTIYF
TGTGCCAGCAGTGGGGCGGGACAGGGGACTGGAAACACCATATATTTT
>-|TRBD2|TRBV2|TRBJ2-1
CASSTSGVYNEQFF
TGTGCCAGCAGTACTAGCGGGGTCTACAATGAGCAGTTCTTC
>-|-|TRBV21-1|TRBJ1-2
CASKDRGGIFGYTF
TGTGCCAGCAAGGACAGGGGTGGGATTTTTGGCTACACCTTC
>-|TRBD2|TRBV11-2|TRBJ2-1
CASSLGRLAGSYNEQFF
TGTGCCAGCAGCTTAGGCCGACTAGCGGGCTCCTACAATGAGCAGTTCTTC
>once|TRBD2|TRBV5-8|TRBJ2-7
CASSLVGAGGLSSSYEQYF
TGTGCCAGCAGCTTGGTGGGAGCGGGGGGGCTCTCCAGCTCCTACGAGCAGTACTTC
>-|-|TRBV19|TRBJ2-1
CASSTTVLSYNEQFF
TGTGCCAGTAGTACGACAGTTCTCTCCTACAATGAGCAGTTCTTC
>once|TRBD1|TRBV5-1|TRBJ2-2
CASSWDRDTGELFF
TGCGCCAGCAGCTGGGACAGGGACACCGGGGAGCTGTTTTTT
>-|-|TRBV6-1|TRBJ1-1
CASSDMSLNTEAFF
TGTGCCAGCAGTGATATGAGTTTGAACACTGAAGCTTTCTTT
>-|-|TRBV18|TRBJ1-1
CASSPGQNTEAFF
TGTGCCAGCTCACCCGGACAGAACACTGAAGCTTTCTTT
>-|TRBD1|TRBV9|TRBJ1-2
CASSGTGGGYGYTF
TGTGCCAGCAGCGGTACAGGGGGCGGCTATGGCTACACCTTC
>-|-|TRBV12-5|TRBJ2-3
CASGSQGTPTDTQYF
TGTGCTAGTGGTTCACAGGGGACTCCCACAGATACGCAGTATTTT
>-|-|TRBV5-1|TRBJ1-2
CASSLGSTDGYTF
TGCGCCAGCAGCTTGGGTTCGACTGATGGCTACACCTTC
>-|TRBD1|TRBV7-6|TRBJ2-1
CASSTQGEPYNEQFF
TGTGCCAGCAGCACTCAGGGGGAGCCCTACAATGAGCAGTTCTTC
>-|-|TRBV6-1|TRBJ2-1
CASSEWRGTGSSSYNEQFF
TGTGCCAGCAGTGAATGGAGGGGCACCGGATCAAGCTCCTACAATGAGCAGTTCTTC
>-|TRBD1|TRBV7-7|TRBJ2-3
CASSLTDRGTDTQYF
TGTGCTAGCAGCTTAACGGACAGGGGCACAGATACGCAGTATTTT
>few|-|TRBV3-1/TRBV3-2|TRBJ1-3
CASSQTLYRAGNTIYF
TGTGCCAGCAGCCAAACCCTATACAGGGCGGGAAACACCATATATTTT
>few|-|TRBV29-1|TRBJ1-6
CSAPPGPNSPLHF
TGCAGCGCCCCCCCAGGGCCTAATTCACCCCTCCACTTT
>-|TRBD1|TRBV11-2|TRBJ2-2
CASSPRGPDTGELFF
TGTGCCAGCAGCCCCAGGGGGCCAGACACCGGGGAGCTGTTTTTT
>-|TRBD2|TRBV9|TRBJ2-1
CASSVDPSGAYNEQFF
TGTGCCAGCAGCGTAGATCCTAGCGGTGCCTACAATGAGCAGTTCTTC
>once|TRBD1|TRBV5-1|TRBJ1-6
CASRRDSSSSYNSPLHF
TGCGCCAGCAGGAGGGACAGTTCGAGCTCCTATAATTCACCCCTCCACTTT
>-|-|TRBV3-1/TRBV3-2|TRBJ2-1
CASSQDEGGFTYNEQFF
TGTGCCAGCAGCCAAGATGAAGGCGGATTTACCTACAATGAGCAGTTCTTC
>-|-|TRBV5-1|TRBJ1-1
CASSSQGSAEAFF
TGCGCCAGCAGCTCACAGGGAAGCGCTGAAGCTTTCTTT
>-|TRBD2|TRBV5-4|TRBJ2-5
CASSFPSGVETQYF
TGTGCCAGCAGTTTCCCCAGCGGGGTTGAGACCCAGTACTTC
>-|TRBD1|TRBV19|TRBJ2-3
CASTTGTANTDTQYF
TGTGCCAGTACTACCGGGACAGCTAACACAGATACGCAGTATTTT
>-|TRBD1|TRBV6-5|TRBJ2-7
CASFRDGTVNYEQYF
TGTGCCAGCTTCAGGGACGGGACAGTTAACTACGAGCAGTACTTC
>-|-|TRBV5-1|TRBJ2-7
CASRTWEDSYEQYF
TGCGCCAGCAGGACTTGGGAGGATTCCTACGAGCAGTACTTC
>few|-|TRBV29-1|TRBJ1-3
CSVGLGQSGNTIYF
TGCAGCGTTGGTCTCGGACAGTCTGGAAACACCATATATTTT
>once|-|TRBV11-2|TRBJ1-5
CASSLEGGSNQPQHF
TGTGCCAGCAGCTTAGAGGGGGGGAGCAATCAGCCCCAGCATTTT
>-|-|TRBV13|TRBJ1-6
CASSIGQQNSPLHF
TGTGCCAGCAGCATAGGACAGCAGAATTCACCCCTCCACTTT